Reported below is one T cell receptor (beta chain). Per the study methods: Reference gene primer amplification gave estimated nucleated cell counts. Clones were read by immunoSEQ multiplex PCR, and TCRdb kept only the in-frame ones, dropping some. V, J and clone size are those of that table, while D and trimming were read from the DNA. In the table there are 230,000 or so clones, 84% of which are singletons. The record originates from a study of blood T cell repertoires in COVID-19. About the study: Donors in the United States, Italy and Spain gave samples during acute or convalescent COVID-19.

With 5 bases removed from V and 3 bases from J, the gap between germline ends came to 13 bases. The CDR3 is made up of 14 amino acids. From germline, CDR1 is PRHDT and CDR2 FYEKMQ (reference sequence). The genes are TRBV13 and TRBJ1-2, with D possibly TRBD1 on 6 matching bases. This TCR derives from a woman in her 40s who had recovered from COVID-19. The sequenced sample consisted of peripheral blood. The CDR3 loop is CASSQQQGDYGYTF. Here the CDR3 DNA reads TGTGCCAGCAGCCAACAACAGGGTGACTATGGCTACACCTTC.